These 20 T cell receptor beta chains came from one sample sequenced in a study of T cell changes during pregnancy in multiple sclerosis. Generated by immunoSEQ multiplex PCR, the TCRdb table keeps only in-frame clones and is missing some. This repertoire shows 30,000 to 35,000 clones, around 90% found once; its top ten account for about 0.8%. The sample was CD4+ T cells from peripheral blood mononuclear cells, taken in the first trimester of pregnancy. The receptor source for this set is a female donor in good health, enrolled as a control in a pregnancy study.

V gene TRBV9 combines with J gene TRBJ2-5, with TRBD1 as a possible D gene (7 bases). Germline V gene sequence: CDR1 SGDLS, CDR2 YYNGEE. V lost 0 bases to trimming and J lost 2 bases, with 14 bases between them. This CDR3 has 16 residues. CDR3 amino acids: CASSVAAGGRQETQYF. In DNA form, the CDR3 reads TGTGCCAGCAGCGTAGCCGCAGGGGGGCGTCAAGAGACCCAGTACTTC.

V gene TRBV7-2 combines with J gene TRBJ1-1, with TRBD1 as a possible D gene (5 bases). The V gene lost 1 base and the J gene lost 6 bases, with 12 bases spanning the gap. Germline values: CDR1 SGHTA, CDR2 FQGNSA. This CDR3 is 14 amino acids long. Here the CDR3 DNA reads TGTGCCAGCAGCTTAGGGGACCGGGAGGCTGAAGCTTTCTTT. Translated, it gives CASSLGDREAEAFF.

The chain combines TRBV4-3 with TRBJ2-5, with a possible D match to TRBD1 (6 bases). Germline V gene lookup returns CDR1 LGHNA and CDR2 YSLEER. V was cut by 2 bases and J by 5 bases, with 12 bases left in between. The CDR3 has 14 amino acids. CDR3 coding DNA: TGCGCCAGCAGCCAACAACAGGGCTGGGAGACCCAGTACTTC. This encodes CASSQQQGWETQYF.

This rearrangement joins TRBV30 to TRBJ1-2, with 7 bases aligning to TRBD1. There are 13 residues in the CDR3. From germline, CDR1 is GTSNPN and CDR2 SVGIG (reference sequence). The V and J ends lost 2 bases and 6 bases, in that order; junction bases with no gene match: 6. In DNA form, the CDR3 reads TGTGCCTGGAGTAGAGACAGGGTCAATGGCTACACCTTC. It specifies CAWSRDRVNGYTF.

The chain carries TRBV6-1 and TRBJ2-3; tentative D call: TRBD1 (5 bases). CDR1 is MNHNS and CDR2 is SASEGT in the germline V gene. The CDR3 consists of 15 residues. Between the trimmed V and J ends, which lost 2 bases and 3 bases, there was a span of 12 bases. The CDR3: CASSERTHITDTQYF. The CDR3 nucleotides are TGTGCCAGCAGTGAAAGGACACATATTACAGATACGCAGTATTTT.

This chain's CDR3 is CASSLVQDQHQYF. The CDR3 bases are TGTGCCAGCAGCTTGGTACAGGACCAGCACCAGTACTTC. The chain is built from TRBV5-8 and TRBJ2-4; TRBD1 might be the D (5 bases). The CDR3 runs to 13 residues. From germline, CDR1 is SGHTS and CDR2 YDEGEE. Trimming removed 0 bases at V and 13 bases at J, with 14 bases between.

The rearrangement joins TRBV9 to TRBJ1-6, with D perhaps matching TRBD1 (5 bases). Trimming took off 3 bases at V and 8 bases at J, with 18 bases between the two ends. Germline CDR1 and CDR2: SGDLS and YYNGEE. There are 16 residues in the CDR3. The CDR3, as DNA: TGTGCCAGCAGCGCCACCGTCAGGGTTGAAGATTCACCCCTCCACTTT. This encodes CASSATVRVEDSPLHF.

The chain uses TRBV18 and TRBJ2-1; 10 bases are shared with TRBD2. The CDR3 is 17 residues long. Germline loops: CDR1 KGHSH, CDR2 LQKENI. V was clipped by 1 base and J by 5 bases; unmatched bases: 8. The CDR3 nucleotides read TGTGCCAGCTCACCACAGTTAGCGGGGGGTTTCGACAATGAGCAGTTCTTC. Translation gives CASSPQLAGGFDNEQFF.

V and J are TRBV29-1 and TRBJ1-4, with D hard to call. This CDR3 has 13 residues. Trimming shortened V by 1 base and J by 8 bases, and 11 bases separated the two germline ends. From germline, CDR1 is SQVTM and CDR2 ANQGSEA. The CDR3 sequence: CSVEGGAQEKLFF. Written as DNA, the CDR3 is TGCAGCGTTGAAGGAGGTGCCCAAGAAAAACTGTTTTTT.

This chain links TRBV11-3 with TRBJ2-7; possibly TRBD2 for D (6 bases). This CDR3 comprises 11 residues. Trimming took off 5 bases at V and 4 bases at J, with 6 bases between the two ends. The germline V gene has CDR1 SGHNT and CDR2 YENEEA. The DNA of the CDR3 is TGTGCCAGCAGCGGGGGGTACGAGCAGTACTTC. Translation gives CASSGGYEQYF.

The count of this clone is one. The CDR3 sequence is CASSRDTGLTEAFF. The CDR3, as DNA: TGTGCCAGCAGTCGCGACACCGGTCTCACTGAAGCTTTCTTT. The chain employs TRBV7-2 and TRBJ1-1; D is unresolved. Germline lookup yields CDR1 SGHTA and CDR2 FQGNSA. V was pared by 6 bases and J by 4 bases, with 15 bases between. This CDR3 is built from 14 residues.

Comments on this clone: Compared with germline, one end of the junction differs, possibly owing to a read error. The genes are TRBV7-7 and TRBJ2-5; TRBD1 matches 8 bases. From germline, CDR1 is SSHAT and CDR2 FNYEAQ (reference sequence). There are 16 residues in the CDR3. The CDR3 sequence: CASSLERGTGQETQYF. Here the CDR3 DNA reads TGTGCTAGCAGCTTAGAACGTGGGACAGGTCAAGAGACCCAGTACTTC.

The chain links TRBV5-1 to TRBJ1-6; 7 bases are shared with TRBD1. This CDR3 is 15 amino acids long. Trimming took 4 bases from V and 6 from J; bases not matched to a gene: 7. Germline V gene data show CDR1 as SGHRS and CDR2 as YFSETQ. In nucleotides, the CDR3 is TGCGCCAGCAGCATAGACAGGGCTACTAATTCACCCCTCCACTTT. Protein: CASSIDRATNSPLHF.

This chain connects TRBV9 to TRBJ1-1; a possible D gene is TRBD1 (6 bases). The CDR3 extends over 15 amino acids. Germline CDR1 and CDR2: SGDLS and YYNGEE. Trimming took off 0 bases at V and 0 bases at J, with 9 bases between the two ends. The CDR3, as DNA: TGTGCCAGCAGCGTAGGTGGACAGTTGAACACTGAAGCTTTCTTT. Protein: CASSVGGQLNTEAFF.

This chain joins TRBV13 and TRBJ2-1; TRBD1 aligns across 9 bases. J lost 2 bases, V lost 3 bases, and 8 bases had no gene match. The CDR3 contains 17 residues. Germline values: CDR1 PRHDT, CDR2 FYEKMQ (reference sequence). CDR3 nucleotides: TGTGCCAGCAGCTTGGTCCCCGGGACAGGGCCCTACAATGAGCAGTTCTTC. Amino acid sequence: CASSLVPGTGPYNEQFF.

The CDR3: CASSPTGQGAPQYF. The CDR3, as DNA: TGTGCCAGCAGCCCGACGGGACAGGGGGCTCCGCAGTATTTT. This chain connects TRBV7-2 to TRBJ2-3; TRBD1 matches at 12 bases. Per germline, CDR1 SGHTA and CDR2 FQGNSA. After removal of 5 bases from V and 10 bases from J, the junction contained 7 bases not matched to a gene. This CDR3 contains 14 residues.

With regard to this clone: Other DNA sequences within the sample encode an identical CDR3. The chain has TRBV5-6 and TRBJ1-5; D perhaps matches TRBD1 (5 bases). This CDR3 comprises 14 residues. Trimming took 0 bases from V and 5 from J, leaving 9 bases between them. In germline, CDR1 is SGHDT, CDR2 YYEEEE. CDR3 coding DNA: TGTGCCAGCAGCTTGGTCACGGGGGATCAGCCCCAGCATTTT. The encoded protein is CASSLVTGDQPQHF.

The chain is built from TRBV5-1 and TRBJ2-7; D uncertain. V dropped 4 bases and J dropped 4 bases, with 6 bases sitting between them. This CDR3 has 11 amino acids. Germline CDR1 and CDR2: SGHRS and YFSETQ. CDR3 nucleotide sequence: TGCGCCAGCAGCCCCGGGTACGAGCAGTACTTC. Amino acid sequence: CASSPGYEQYF.

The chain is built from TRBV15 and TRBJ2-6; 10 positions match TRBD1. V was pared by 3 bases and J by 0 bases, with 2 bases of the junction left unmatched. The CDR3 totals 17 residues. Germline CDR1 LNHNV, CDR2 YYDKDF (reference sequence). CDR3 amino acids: CATSRTGGVSGANVLTF. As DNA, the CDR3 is TGTGCCACCAGCAGGACAGGGGGCGTCTCTGGGGCCAACGTCCTGACTTTC.

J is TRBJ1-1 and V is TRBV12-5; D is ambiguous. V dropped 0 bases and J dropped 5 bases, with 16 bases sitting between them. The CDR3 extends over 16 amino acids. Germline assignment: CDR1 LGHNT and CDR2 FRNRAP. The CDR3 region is CASGLVVTPKVTEAFF. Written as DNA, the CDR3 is TGTGCTAGTGGTTTGGTAGTGACACCCAAGGTGACTGAAGCTTTCTTT.